The rows below give T cell receptor beta chains drawn from one sample of a study of identifying expanded T cells in peripheral blood. Measured with immunoSEQ multiplex PCR; TCRdb has only the in-frame clones, and not every one. The table records about 130,000 clones, approximately 86% of them present only once. Sequenced input: blood. The receptors originated from a person aged 18 to 75 in good health. The CDR3 runs from the conserved cysteine through the conserved F or W.

j_call: TRBJ2-1
v_call: TRBV28
cdr3_aa: CASRPTGFLYNEQFF

j_call: TRBJ1-1
v_call: TRBV28
cdr3_aa: CASSSPGQVIMNTEAFF

j_call: TRBJ1-2
v_call: TRBV4-1
cdr3_aa: CASSQDGAGSNYGYTF

j_call: TRBJ2-1
v_call: TRBV28
cdr3_aa: CASSPREVLGNEQFF

j_call: TRBJ2-3
v_call: TRBV2
cdr3_aa: CASRVGLAGSTDTQYF

j_call: TRBJ2-3
v_call: TRBV4-1
cdr3_aa: CASSQVDLIITDTQYF

j_call: TRBJ2-6
v_call: TRBV27
cdr3_aa: CASSPGPGANVLTF

j_call: TRBJ2-7
v_call: TRBV9
cdr3_aa: CASSVGGSSYEQYF

j_call: TRBJ1-2
v_call: TRBV19
cdr3_aa: CASSMSRSYGYTF

j_call: TRBJ2-1
v_call: TRBV5-1
cdr3_aa: CASSLGIAGGYNEQFF

j_call: TRBJ2-1
v_call: TRBV10-3
cdr3_aa: CAIRGTGTYNEQFF

j_call: TRBJ1-4
v_call: TRBV5-8
cdr3_aa: CASSPRQFPDEKLFF

j_call: TRBJ1-2
v_call: TRBV7-9
cdr3_aa: CASSPYEVGGYTF

j_call: TRBJ2-3
v_call: TRBV11-2
cdr3_aa: CASSLGTRGADTQYF

j_call: TRBJ2-7
v_call: TRBV6-6
cdr3_aa: CASRGTRSAYEQYF

j_call: TRBJ2-7
v_call: TRBV11-1
cdr3_aa: CASSLYYEQYF

j_call: TRBJ1-5
v_call: TRBV28
cdr3_aa: CASSLQGLGAQHF

j_call: TRBJ2-7
v_call: TRBV28
cdr3_aa: CASSLYGSSYEQYF

j_call: TRBJ1-6
v_call: TRBV6-6
cdr3_aa: CASTENRGGTPLHF

j_call: TRBJ2-1
v_call: TRBV6-6
cdr3_aa: CASSYTPSGPNEQFF

j_call: TRBJ1-1
v_call: TRBV27
cdr3_aa: CASSLRGSNTEAFF

j_call: TRBJ2-3
v_call: TRBV18
cdr3_aa: CASSSRLAGASTDTQYF